The present entry profiles one T cell receptor beta chain with its context. The sample originates from a study of OX40 agonist ivuxolimab in advanced cancers. On the study more broadly: Ivuxolimab, an agonistic anti-OX40 (CD134) antibody, was given to patients.

CDR3 length equals 16 residues. V was cut by 4 bases and J by 3 bases, with 16 bases left in between. CDR1 SGHNT and CDR2 YYREEE come from the germline V gene (reference sequence). Assay: immunoSEQ multiplex PCR; the TCRdb copy retains only in-frame clones and omits some. The table lists 8,000 to 9,500 clones, about 90% of them singletons. This TCR was sampled from an adult with an advanced solid tumor such as melanoma, head and neck, liver or kidney cancer. This chain uses TRBV5-4 with TRBJ1-4, with a possible D match to TRBD1 (6 bases). The specimen was CD4+ or CD8+ T cells sorted from blood, collected in a trial of the OX40 agonist ivuxolimab. Here the CDR3 reads CASSLARGAANEKLFF. CDR3 nucleotides: TGTGCCAGCAGCCTAGCCAGGGGCGCTGCTAATGAAAAACTGTTTTTT.